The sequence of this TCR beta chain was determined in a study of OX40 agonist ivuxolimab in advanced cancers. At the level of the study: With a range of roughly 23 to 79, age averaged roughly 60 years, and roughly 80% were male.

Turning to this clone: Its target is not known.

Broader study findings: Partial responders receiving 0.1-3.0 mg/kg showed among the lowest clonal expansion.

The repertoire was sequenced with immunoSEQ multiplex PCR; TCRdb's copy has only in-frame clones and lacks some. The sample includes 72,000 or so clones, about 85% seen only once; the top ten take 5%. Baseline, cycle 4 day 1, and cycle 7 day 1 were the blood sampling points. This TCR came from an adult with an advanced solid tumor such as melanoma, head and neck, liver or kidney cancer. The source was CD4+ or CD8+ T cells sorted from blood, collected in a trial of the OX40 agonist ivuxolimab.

The CDR3 loop reads CASSLASGASGTQYF. In DNA, the CDR3 is TGTGCCAGCAGCTTGGCTAGCGGGGCCAGCGGTACGCAGTATTTT. The rearrangement links TRBV7-3 to TRBJ2-3; 9 bases are a match to TRBD2. The CDR3 extends over 15 amino acids. Germline V gene data show CDR1 as SGHTA and CDR2 as FQGTGA. With 3 bases clipped from V and 8 bases from J, the junction kept 9 bases outside the gene matches.